A selection of T cell receptor beta chains follows, all from one sample in a study of post-analysis software for immune sequencing data. TCRdb recomputed calls from the PCR reads with MiXCR, one row per CDR3 protein. The table lists a few hundred thousand distinct CDR3 sequences, 30% to 45% of them singletons. The sequenced sample was blood. The receptors were sampled from a girl under 18 with multiple sclerosis. The CDR3 runs from the conserved cysteine through the conserved F or W. A D gene is named only where the DNA matches it firmly. The size entry is marked missing in some rows and otherwise reads once, few, many or a size class.

J: TRBJ2-1; D: -; size: -; V: TRBV6-2/TRBV6-3; CDR3: CASSPGTTNEQFF; DNA: TGTGCCAGCAGCCCCGGGACAACGAATGAGCAGTTCTTC
J: TRBJ2-1; D: -; size: few; V: TRBV5-6; CDR3: CASSLVEMDNEQFF; DNA: TGTGCCAGCAGCTTGGTCGAGATGGACAATGAGCAGTTCTTC
J: TRBJ2-1; D: -; size: few; V: TRBV7-8; CDR3: CASSLGGFREQFF; DNA: TGTGCCAGCAGCTTAGGTGGTTTTAGGGAGCAGTTCTTC
J: TRBJ2-3; D: -; size: -; V: TRBV7-2; CDR3: CASSFKDTDTQYF; DNA: TGTGCCAGCAGCTTCAAGGACACAGATACGCAGTATTTT
J: TRBJ2-7; D: -; size: -; V: TRBV11-2; CDR3: CASTSEVYEQYF; DNA: TGTGCCAGCACGTCTGAGGTTTACGAGCAGTACTTC
J: TRBJ2-7; D: -; size: few; V: TRBV29-1; CDR3: CSVHEGISSYEQYF; DNA: TGCAGCGTTCATGAAGGCATTAGCTCCTACGAGCAGTACTTC
J: TRBJ2-1; D: TRBD1; size: few; V: TRBV10-3; CDR3: CAIGTGNEQFF; DNA: TGTGCCATCGGGACAGGGAATGAGCAGTTCTTC
J: TRBJ1-6; D: -; size: -; V: TRBV21-1; CDR3: CASSTGPGPLCSYNSPLHF; DNA: TGTGCCAGCAGCACCGGCCCGGGGCCTCTATGCTCCTATAATTCACCCCTCCACTTT
J: TRBJ2-5; D: -; size: -; V: TRBV5-1; CDR3: CASSEGILQGGETQYF; DNA: TGCGCCAGCAGCGAGGGTATTTTACAGGGAGGAGAGACCCAGTACTTC
J: TRBJ2-3; D: -; size: medium-sized; V: TRBV9; CDR3: CASSTTSTDTQYF; DNA: TGTGCCAGTTCGACCACTAGCACAGATACGCAGTATTTT
J: TRBJ2-7; D: -; size: -; V: TRBV6-5; CDR3: CASSYGAKYEQYF; DNA: TGTGCCAGCAGTTACGGGGCGAAATACGAGCAGTACTTC
J: TRBJ2-1; D: TRBD2; size: -; V: TRBV4-3; CDR3: CASSQDQGLAGPEQFF; DNA: TGCGCCAGCAGCCAAGATCAAGGACTAGCGGGGCCTGAGCAGTTCTTC
J: TRBJ2-5; D: -; size: -; V: TRBV2; CDR3: CASSVIEGERYF; DNA: TGTGCCAGCAGTGTTATTGAAGGAGAGCGGTACTTC